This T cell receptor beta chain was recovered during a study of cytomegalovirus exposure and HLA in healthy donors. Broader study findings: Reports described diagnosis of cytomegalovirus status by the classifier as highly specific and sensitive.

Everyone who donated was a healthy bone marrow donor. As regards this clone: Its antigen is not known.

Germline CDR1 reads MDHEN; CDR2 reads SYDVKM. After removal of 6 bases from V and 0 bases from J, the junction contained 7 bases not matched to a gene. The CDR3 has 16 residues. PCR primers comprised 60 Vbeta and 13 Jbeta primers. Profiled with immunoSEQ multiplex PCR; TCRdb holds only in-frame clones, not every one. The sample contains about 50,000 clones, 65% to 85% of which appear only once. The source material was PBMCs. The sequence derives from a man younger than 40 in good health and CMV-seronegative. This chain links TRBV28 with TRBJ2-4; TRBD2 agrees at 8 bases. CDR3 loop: CASSLGGGLAKNIQYF. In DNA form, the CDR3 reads TGTGCCAGCAGCCTCGGGGGGGGACTAGCCAAAAACATTCAGTACTTC.